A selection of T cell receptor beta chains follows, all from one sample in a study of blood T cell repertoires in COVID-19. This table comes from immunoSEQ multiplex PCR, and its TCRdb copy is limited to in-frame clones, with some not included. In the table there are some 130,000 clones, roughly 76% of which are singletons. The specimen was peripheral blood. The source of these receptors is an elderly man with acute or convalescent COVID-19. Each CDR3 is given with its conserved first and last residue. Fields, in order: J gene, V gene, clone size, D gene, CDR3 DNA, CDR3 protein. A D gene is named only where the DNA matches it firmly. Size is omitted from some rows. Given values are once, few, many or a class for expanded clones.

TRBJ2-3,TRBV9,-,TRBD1,TGTGCCACCGGGACAGGGAGCACAGATACGCAGTATTTT,CATGTGSTDTQYF
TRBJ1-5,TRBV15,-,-,TGTGCCACCAGCAGAGTAGCCAGCAATCAGCCCCAGCATTTT,CATSRVASNQPQHF
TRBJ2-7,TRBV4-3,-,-,TGCGCCAGTTCTAGTGGGTTAAGCTCTTACGAGCAGTACTTC,CASSSGLSSYEQYF
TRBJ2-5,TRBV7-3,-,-,TGTGCCAGCAGCTTACTTCAGGGGAGGGTAGAGACCCAGTACTTC,CASSLLQGRVETQYF
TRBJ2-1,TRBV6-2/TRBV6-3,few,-,TGTGCCAGCAGCACCAGAGGTTCTAGCATTGACAATGAGCAGTTCTTC,CASSTRGSSIDNEQFF
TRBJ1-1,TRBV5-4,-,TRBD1,TGTGCCAGCAGCTCGAGGACAGGGGGCGCTTTCACTGAAGCTTTCTTT,CASSSRTGGAFTEAFF
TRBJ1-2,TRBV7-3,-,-,TGTGCCAGCAGCCCAGACGGGGGAGACTATGGCTACACCTTC,CASSPDGGDYGYTF
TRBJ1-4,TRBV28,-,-,TGTGCCAGCAGTTCAGACTATATTGGAAAACTGTTTTTT,CASSSDYIGKLFF
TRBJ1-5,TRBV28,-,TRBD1,TGTGCCGCCGTCGTAGGGGGCATAATTTATAGCAATCAGCCCCAGCATTTT,CAAVVGGIIYSNQPQHF
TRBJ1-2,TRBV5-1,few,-,TGCGCCAGCAGCTTGGCCAGGGGAGATGGCTACACCTTC,CASSLARGDGYTF
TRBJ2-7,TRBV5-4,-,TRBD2,TGTGCCAGCAGCCCGCGCGGGGGCTCCTACGAGCAGTACTTC,CASSPRGGSYEQYF
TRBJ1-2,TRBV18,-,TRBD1,TGTGCCAGCTCACCCTATAACAGGGGAAACTATGGCTACACCTTC,CASSPYNRGNYGYTF
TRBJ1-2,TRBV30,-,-,TGTGCCTGGAGTGTACAGGGCCCCGTCTATGGCTACACCTTC,CAWSVQGPVYGYTF
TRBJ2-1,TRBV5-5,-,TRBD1,TGTGCCAGCAGCCCCGGGACAGGGGGCGCGTTCTTCAATGAGCAGTTCTTC,CASSPGTGGAFFNEQFF
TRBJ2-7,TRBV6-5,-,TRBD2,TGTGCCAGCAAGGGCAGCGGGACCTCCTACGAGCAGTACTTC,CASKGSGTSYEQYF
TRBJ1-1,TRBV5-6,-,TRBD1,TGTGCCAGCAGCCCACCGACAGGGTTCGGTTTGGCTTTCTTT,CASSPPTGFGLAFF
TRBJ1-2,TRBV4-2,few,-,TGTGCCAGCAGCCCTACAGGGAATGGCTACACCTTC,CASSPTGNGYTF
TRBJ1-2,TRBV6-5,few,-,TGTGCCAGCAGTTTGGGAGACTATGGCTACACCTTC,CASSLGDYGYTF
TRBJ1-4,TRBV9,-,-,TGTGCCAGCAGCGTAGGTGGGGGCACTAATGAAAAACTGTTTTTT,CASSVGGGTNEKLFF
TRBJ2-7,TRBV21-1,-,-,TGTGCCAGCAGCAACCGGACAGTCCCTGATTACGAGCAGTACTTC,CASSNRTVPDYEQYF
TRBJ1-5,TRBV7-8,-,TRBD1,TGTGCCAGCAGCTCCGCAGGGGGAAGGGCCAATCAGCCCCAGCATTTT,CASSSAGGRANQPQHF
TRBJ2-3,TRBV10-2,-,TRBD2,TGCGCCAGCAGTGATACAGCGGGGGGTTACACAGATACGCAGTATTTT,CASSDTAGGYTDTQYF
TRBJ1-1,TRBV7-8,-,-,TGTGCCAGCAGCCAACTAAGCGGCGGGGGGCAAATCACTGAAGCTTTCTTT,CASSQLSGGGQITEAFF
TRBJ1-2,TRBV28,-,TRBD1,TGTGCCAGCAGTTTATTGGAAGACAGGGAGCCGAATGGCTACACCTTC,CASSLLEDREPNGYTF
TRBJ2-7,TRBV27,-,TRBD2,TGTGCCAGCAGACCGGGAGGAGGATTCTACGAGCAGTACTTC,CASRPGGGFYEQYF
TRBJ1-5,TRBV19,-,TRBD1,TGTGCCAGCATATCATGGGACAGGGCTCAGCCCCAGCATTTT,CASISWDRAQPQHF
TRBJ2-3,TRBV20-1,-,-,TGCAGTGCTGGTGCAAATCTAGGCGCGGGAACAGATACGCAGTATTTT,CSAGANLGAGTDTQYF
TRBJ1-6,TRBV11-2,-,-,TGTGCCAGCAGCTTAGCAGGTTCACCCCTCCACTTT,CASSLAGSPLHF
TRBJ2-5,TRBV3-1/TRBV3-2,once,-,TGTGCCAGCAGGGAGCGGCCCCAAGAGACCCAGTACTTC,CASRERPQETQYF
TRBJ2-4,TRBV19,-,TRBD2,TGTGCCAGTAGTCCGGGACTAGCGGAAGGGAACATTCAGTACTTC,CASSPGLAEGNIQYF
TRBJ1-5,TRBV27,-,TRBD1,TGTGCCAGCAGTTTCGGGACAGGGGGTCATCAGCCCCAGCATTTT,CASSFGTGGHQPQHF
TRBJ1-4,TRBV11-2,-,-,TGTGCCAGCAGCATAGGGAACAGGGTCTCTAATGAAAAACTGTTTTTT,CASSIGNRVSNEKLFF
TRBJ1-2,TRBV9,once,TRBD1,TGTGCCAGCAACGTAGAGGGTACAGGGGAAGGCTACACCTTC,CASNVEGTGEGYTF
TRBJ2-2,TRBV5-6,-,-,TGTGCCAGCAGCCCGACAGGTGCCACCGGGGAGCTGTTTTTT,CASSPTGATGELFF
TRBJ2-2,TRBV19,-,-,TGTGCCAGTAGTATAGATCCGGGCAGGGTGAACACCGGGGAGCTGTTTTTT,CASSIDPGRVNTGELFF
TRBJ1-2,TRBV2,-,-,TGTGCCAGCAGTGAAAACGGGAGAAGTTCTACTGGCTACACCTTC,CASSENGRSSTGYTF
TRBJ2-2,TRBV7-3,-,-,TGTGCCAGCAGCTTGACAGGGAACACCGGGGAGCTGTTTTTT,CASSLTGNTGELFF
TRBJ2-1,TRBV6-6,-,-,TGTGCCAGCAACTATGACGGTGGCGGGGCGTACAATGAGCAGTTCTTC,CASNYDGGGAYNEQFF
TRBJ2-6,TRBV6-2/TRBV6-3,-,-,TGTGCCAGCAGTTCGACTCAGGGAGGAATCTCTGGGGCCAACGTCCTGACTTTC,CASSSTQGGISGANVLTF
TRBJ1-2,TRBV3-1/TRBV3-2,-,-,TGTGCCAGCAGCCAAATCGGGGTGAGAGGCTACACCTTC,CASSQIGVRGYTF
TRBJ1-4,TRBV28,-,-,TGTGCCAGCAGTTTACGGCGGGGGGAAAAACTGTTTTTT,CASSLRRGEKLFF
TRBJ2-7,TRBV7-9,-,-,TGTGCCAGCAGCCCATGGACAAGCTACGAGCAGTACTTC,CASSPWTSYEQYF
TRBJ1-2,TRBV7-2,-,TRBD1,TGTGCCAGCAGCCCCCGGCTCGGACAGGGCAATGGCTACACCTTC,CASSPRLGQGNGYTF
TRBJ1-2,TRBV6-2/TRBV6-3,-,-,TGTGCCAGCAGTACCCAGGAGGTACCCTACTATGGCTACACCTTC,CASSTQEVPYYGYTF
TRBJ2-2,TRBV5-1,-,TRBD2,TGCGCCAGCAGCTTGGCTAGCGGGGACACCGGGGAGCTGTTTTTT,CASSLASGDTGELFF
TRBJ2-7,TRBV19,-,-,TGTGCCAGTAGTATAAAGGGGGGGGCTTCCTACGAGCAGTACTTC,CASSIKGGASYEQYF
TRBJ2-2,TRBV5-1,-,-,TGCGCCAGCAACCCCCTCGGAGGGAACACCGGGGAGCTGTTTTTT,CASNPLGGNTGELFF
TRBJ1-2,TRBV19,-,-,TGTGCCAGTAGTCCGAACTATGGCTACACCTTC,CASSPNYGYTF
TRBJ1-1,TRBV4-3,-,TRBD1,TGCGCCAGCAGCCAAGAATCCGCCACACAGGGGTTCATGAACACTGAAGCTTTCTTT,CASSQESATQGFMNTEAFF
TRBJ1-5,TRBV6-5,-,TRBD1,TGTGCCAGCAGTCTCGACAGGGGTAATCAGCCCCAGCATTTT,CASSLDRGNQPQHF
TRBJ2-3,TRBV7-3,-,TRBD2,TGTGCCAGCAGCCCCGGCAGCGGGGGTGATACGCAGTATTTT,CASSPGSGGDTQYF
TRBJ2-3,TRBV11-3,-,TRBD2,TGTGCCAGCAGCCCTCGACTAGCGGGCGGATCAGATACGCAGTATTTT,CASSPRLAGGSDTQYF
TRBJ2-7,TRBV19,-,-,TGTGCCAGTAGTATAGCAGGGACTGGCACCTACGAGCAGTACTTC,CASSIAGTGTYEQYF
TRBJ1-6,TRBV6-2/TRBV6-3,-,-,TGTGCCAGCAGTTATTTTAAGAGCTCCTATAATTCACCCCTCCACTTT,CASSYFKSSYNSPLHF
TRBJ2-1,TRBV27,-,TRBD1,TGTGCCAGCAGCGCATCGACAGGGTTTATCCTTACAAGCAATGAGCAGTTCTTC,CASSASTGFILTSNEQFF
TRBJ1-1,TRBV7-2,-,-,TGTGCCAGCAGCTTATCTGGCCTCACTGAAGCTTTCTTT,CASSLSGLTEAFF